Below are 29 T cell receptor beta chains sequenced from a single sample in a study of CD8 T cell repertoires and HIV-1 epitope variants (dated by TCRdb to 2019 to 2021). Library construction relied on the immunoSEQ multiplex PCR assay. In TCRdb, the immuneACCESS table is reduced to in-frame sequences with V and J assigned. These tables do not hold every clone; where another copy was compared, an unresolved V gene accounts for under half, and the others remain unexplained. In all, the sample holds 2,500 to 3,500 clones, and about 69% of those were seen once. The ten largest clones take up approximately 41% of the sample. The antigens of these receptors remain unknown. Input material: cultured CD8+ T cells derived from PBMCs. The receptors were sampled from a male donor with HIV.

This chain links TRBV2 with TRBJ1-5; D is undetermined. Trimming left V 2 bases short and J 7 bases short, with 9 bases between. In germline, CDR1 is SNHLY, CDR2 FYNNEI. The CDR3 length is 13 residues. The CDR3 DNA reads TGTGCCAGCAGTGAATACGGGATCCAGCCCCAGCATTTT. Translation gives CASSEYGIQPQHF.

V and J are TRBV28 and TRBJ1-5, with D possibly TRBD1 on 5 matching bases. Trimming shortened V by 5 bases and J by 5 bases, and 25 bases separated the two germline ends. The CDR3 sequence is 18 residues long. The V gene's germline CDR1 is MDHEN and CDR2 SYDVKM. CDR3 amino acids: CASSITWGGTLAYQPQHF. The CDR3 DNA follows: TGTGCCAGCAGTATTACGTGGGGGGGGACCCTCGCTTATCAGCCCCAGCATTTT. Variable domain in full (rest from reference TRBV28 and TRBJ1-5): DVKVTQSSRYLVKRTGEKVFLECVQDMDHENMFWYRQDPGLGLRLIYFSYDVKMKEKGDIPEGYSVSREKKERFSLILESASTNQTSMYLCASSITWGGTLAYQPQHFGDGTRLSIL.

V usage is TRBV30 and J usage is TRBJ1-6; D call uncertain. V gave up 2 bases and J gave up 7 bases, with 12 bases separating them. Looked up from germline, CDR1 is GTSNPN and CDR2 is SVGIG (reference sequence). The CDR3 length is 14 residues. CDR3 coding DNA: TGTGCCTGGAGTAGAGGGCAGGACAATTCACCCCTCCACTTT. Translated, it gives CAWSRGQDNSPLHF. The variable domain in full, with the rest retrieved from reference TRBV30 and TRBJ1-6, is SQTIHQWPATLVQPVGSPLSLECTVEGTSNPNLYWYRQAAGRGLQLLFYSVGIGQISSEVPQNLSASRPQDRQFILSSKKLLLSDSGFYLCAWSRGQDNSPLHFGNGTRLTVT.

The chain employs TRBV7-8 and TRBJ2-3; 9 nucleotides agree with TRBD2. CDR1 is SGHVS, CDR2 FQNEAQ, per germline. V lost 8 bases and J lost 1; bases outside the gene matches: 10. The CDR3 length is 16 residues. The CDR3 loop is CASHELAGTRTDTQYF. CDR3 DNA: TGTGCCAGCCACGAGCTAGCGGGGACACGCACAGATACGCAGTATTTT.

This clone was found once. The chain has TRBV7-8 and TRBJ2-2; D not certain. This CDR3 spans 14 amino acids. The germline CDR1 and CDR2 sequences are SGHVS and FQNEAQ. Trimming removed 1 base at V and 1 base at J, with 4 bases between. The CDR3 loop is CASSLGGNTGELFF. The CDR3 DNA is TGTGCCAGCAGCTTAGGAGGGAACACCGGGGAGCTGTTTTTT.

This CDR3 reads CASSVGTGPNTGELFF. DNA of the CDR3: TGTGCCAGCAGCGTAGGTACAGGGCCAAACACCGGGGAGCTGTTTTTT. The chain uses TRBV9 and TRBJ2-2; D possibly corresponds to TRBD1 (6 bases). Germline V lookup: CDR1 SGDLS, CDR2 YYNGEE. The V and J ends lost 0 bases and 2 bases respectively, with 11 bases between them. This CDR3 is 16 amino acids long.

V gene TRBV7-2 combines with J gene TRBJ2-3; perhaps TRBD2 as D (5 bases). Germline assignment: CDR1 SGHTA and CDR2 FQGNSA. The CDR3 extends over 15 amino acids. Trimming took off 5 bases at V and 2 bases at J, with 14 bases between the two ends. CDR3 sequence reads: CASSPTRAATDTQYF. The CDR3 DNA sequence: TGTGCCAGCAGCCCCACTAGGGCTGCCACAGATACGCAGTATTTT.

V usage is TRBV19 and J usage is TRBJ2-5, with a weak D call TRBD2 (5 bases). Trimming left V 3 bases short and J 5 bases short, with 10 bases between. The CDR3 consists of 13 residues. Germline V gene data show CDR1 as LNHDA and CDR2 as SQIVND (reference sequence). CDR3 DNA: TGTGCCAGTAGTATTGGCAGAGGGGAGACCCAGTACTTC. Translation gives CASSIGRGETQYF.

The table lists this clone with a few counts. CDR3 nucleotides: TGTGCCAGCAGCCCGCTGGGGGGGCAAGGGAATTCACCCCTCCACTTT. This sequence encodes CASSPLGGQGNSPLHF. This chain joins TRBV9 and TRBJ1-6; D is perhaps TRBD1 (6 bases). V lost 4 bases and J 7 bases, leaving 18 bases between the germline ends. Germline V gives CDR1 SGDLS, CDR2 YYNGEE. The CDR3 runs to 16 residues. Supplemented by reference TRBV9 and TRBJ1-6, the full variable domain reads DSGVTQTPKHLITATGQRVTLRCSPRSGDLSVYWYQQSLDQGLQFLIQYYNGEERAKGNILERFSAQQFPDLHSELNLSSLELGDSALYFCASSPLGGQGNSPLHFGNGTRLTVT.

The chain employs TRBV7-2 and TRBJ1-5; D not certain. CDR1 and CDR2 (germline): SGHTA, FQGNSA. This CDR3 comprises 15 residues. Trimming shortened V by 1 base and J by 3 bases, and 10 bases separated the two germline ends. As DNA, the CDR3 is TGTGCCAGCAGCTTAGAGGGATTTTCCAATCAGCCCCAGCATTTT. As protein: CASSLEGFSNQPQHF.

The chain recombines TRBV7-2 with TRBJ1-5; 8 nucleotides match TRBD1. This CDR3 has 15 amino acids. Trimming took 6 bases from V and 7 from J; bases not matched to a gene: 11. Germline CDR1 is SGHTA and CDR2 is FQGNSA. This CDR3 reads CASSMGGQGGQPQHF. The CDR3 region has the DNA TGTGCCAGCAGTATGGGAGGACAGGGTGGCCAGCCCCAGCATTTT.

This rearrangement joins TRBV6-1 to TRBJ2-1, with a possible D match to TRBD2 (5 bases). The germline V gene has CDR1 MNHNS and CDR2 SASEGT. V lost 3 bases to trimming and J lost 5 bases, with 17 bases between them. This CDR3 has 16 residues. This chain's CDR3 is CASSDYHPAGHNEQFF. For the CDR3, the DNA is TGTGCCAGCAGTGACTACCATCCTGCGGGTCACAATGAGCAGTTCTTC.

V is TRBV6-5 and J is TRBJ1-1; 9 positions match TRBD1. CDR3 length: 14 amino acids. Trimming at V came to 4 bases and at J to 4 bases, leaving 4 bases not matched to a gene. CDR1 and CDR2 from the germline V gene are MNHEY and SVGAGI. The DNA of the CDR3 is TGTGCCAGCAGTTGGGGGACAGGGCGCACTGAAGCTTTCTTT. Translated, it gives CASSWGTGRTEAFF.

V is TRBV21-1 and J is TRBJ2-5; TRBD2 reflects the table's D call only, with no check against the DNA. TRBV21-1 represents a pseudogene. The CDR3 loop spans 18 amino acids. The CDR3 coding sequence is TGTGCCAGCAGCAAAGGGGAATGGATCCCCAAGGGAGAAGAGACCCAGTACTTC. This gives the protein CASSKGEWIPKGEETQYF.

CDR3 region: CASSQDGTKGSYEQYF. The CDR3 DNA is TGTGCCAGCAGCCAAGATGGGACAAAGGGCTCCTACGAGCAGTACTTC. The J gene is TRBJ2-7, the V gene TRBV4-2; D may be TRBD1 (6 bases). CDR3 size: 16 residues. Germline V gene data show CDR1 as LGHNA and CDR2 as YNFKEQ. Trimming removed 0 bases from V and 0 bases from J, with 12 bases in between.

This chain joins TRBV9 and TRBJ2-5, with 7 bases lining up with TRBD2. The CDR3 has 15 residues. Germline V gene lookup returns CDR1 SGDLS and CDR2 YYNGEE. The ends lost 3 bases at V and 4 bases at J; junction bases unmatched: 9. CDR3 residues: CASSAQGGLPETQYF. The CDR3 DNA sequence: TGTGCCAGCAGCGCTCAGGGAGGGCTACCAGAGACCCAGTACTTC.

The rearrangement joins TRBV13 to TRBJ2-3, with D unresolved. Trimming took 6 bases from V and 3 from J, leaving 7 bases between them. This CDR3 comprises 12 residues. Germline CDR1 is PRHDT and CDR2 is FYEKMQ (reference sequence). In nucleotides, the CDR3 is TGTGCCAGCAGTTCAGAAACAGATACGCAGTATTTT. It encodes CASSSETDTQYF.

V is TRBV6-5 and J is TRBJ2-1; 9 positions agree with TRBD2. Germline assignment: CDR1 MNHEY and CDR2 SVGAGI. V shed 6 bases, J shed 7 bases, and the junction held 10 bases outside the gene matches. The CDR3 contains 15 residues. Here the CDR3 DNA reads TGTGCCAGCAGACTCAGCGGGACTAGCAGGAATGAGCAGTTCTTC. This codes for CASRLSGTSRNEQFF.

The chain couples TRBV5-6 to TRBJ2-7, with 8 bases fitting TRBD1. CDR3 length: 16 residues. Germline CDR1 reads SGHDT; CDR2 reads YYEEEE. Trimming cost V 3 bases and J 4 bases; bases outside gene matches: 12. The DNA for the CDR3 is TGTGCCAGCAGCTGGCAGTCGACCAGGGGGCTATACGAGCAGTACTTC. It is translated as CASSWQSTRGLYEQYF.

There are a few counts of this clone. The chain combines TRBV7-2 with TRBJ1-1, with unresolved D. This CDR3 has 14 residues. The germline CDR1 and CDR2 sequences are SGHTA and FQGNSA. Trimming pared 5 bases from V and 7 bases from J, leaving 17 bases between. The CDR3 sequence: CASSVGPGENEAFF. DNA of the CDR3: TGTGCCAGCAGCGTAGGGCCAGGTGAGAATGAAGCTTTCTTT.

The sample holds a few counts of this clone. V gene TRBV6-1 combines with J gene TRBJ1-5, with 8 bases that match TRBD1. V gave up 10 bases and J gave up 7 bases; unmatched junction bases: 6. The CDR3 covers 12 residues. Germline-derived CDR1 and CDR2 are MNHNS and SASEGT. In nucleotides, the CDR3 is TGTGCCACAGGACAGGGCGGCCAGCCCCAGCATTTT. This encodes CATGQGGQPQHF.

This clone counts as large. The chain employs TRBV7-9 and TRBJ1-1; perhaps TRBD1 as D (6 bases). CDR1 SEHNR and CDR2 FQNEAQ come from the germline V gene (reference sequence). The CDR3 loop spans 17 amino acids. V lost 5 bases and J lost 5, with 24 bases in between. The CDR3 here is CASSPRGMGASRTEAFF. In DNA, the CDR3 is TGTGCCAGCAGCCCCCGGGGGATGGGGGCATCGAGAACTGAAGCTTTCTTT.

The chain uses TRBV4-1 and TRBJ2-1, with TRBD2 matching 12 bases. Looked up from germline, CDR1 is MGHRA and CDR2 is YSYEKL. This CDR3 has 17 amino acids. V shed 0 bases, J shed 5 bases, and the junction held 5 bases outside the gene matches. The CDR3 sequence: CASSQDLAGGHDNEQFF. CDR3 nucleotides: TGCGCCAGCAGCCAAGACCTAGCGGGGGGGCACGACAATGAGCAGTTCTTC.

There are a few counts of this clone. The chain is built from TRBV19 and TRBJ1-1, with 7 bases aligning to TRBD1. V lost 5 bases and J lost 8; bases outside the gene matches: 5. CDR3 size: 12 residues. The V gene's germline CDR1 is LNHDA and CDR2 SQIVND (reference sequence). CDR3 sequence (DNA): TGTGCCAGTAGTGTCGGGACAGTAGAAGCTTTCTTT. It codes for CASSVGTVEAFF.

The chain employs TRBV30 and TRBJ1-5; TRBD1 agrees at 7 bases. V lost 2 bases, J lost 7 bases, and 11 bases stayed unmatched. The germline V gene has CDR1 GTSNPN and CDR2 SVGIG (reference sequence). CDR3 length: 15 residues. CDR3 sequence reads: CAWSSGTAQGQPQHF. The CDR3 nucleotides read TGTGCCTGGAGTTCTGGGACAGCCCAGGGGCAGCCCCAGCATTTT.

The chain joins TRBV28 to TRBJ1-1; 9 bases line up with TRBD1. After removal of 7 bases from V and 6 bases from J, the junction contained 9 bases not matched to a gene. The CDR3 is 14 amino acids. Germline V CDR1 and CDR2: MDHEN, SYDVKM. This CDR3 reads CASTMDRGTSEAFF. The CDR3 nucleotides are TGTGCCAGCACAATGGACAGGGGAACTTCTGAAGCTTTCTTT.

The V call is TRBV5-4, the J call TRBJ1-1; 7 bases align to TRBD1. This CDR3 has 13 amino acids. Germline trimming cut 4 bases from V and 4 bases from J; bases unmatched to any gene: 4. Per germline, CDR1 SGHNT and CDR2 YYREEE (reference sequence). The CDR3 DNA sequence: TGTGCCAGCAGCCAGCAGGGGGGCACTGAAGCTTTCTTT. Protein product: CASSQQGGTEAFF.

V usage is TRBV4-3 and J usage is TRBJ1-2; D call uncertain. The germline V gene encodes CDR1 LGHNA and CDR2 YSLEER. V was cut by 0 bases and J by 4 bases, with 12 bases left in between. The CDR3 totals 15 residues. CDR3 loop: CASSQDRDPRYGYTF. CDR3 in DNA: TGCGCCAGCAGCCAAGACCGGGATCCACGCTATGGCTACACCTTC.

This rearrangement joins TRBV5-1 to TRBJ1-1, with unresolved D. V was pared by 2 bases and J by 1 base, with 9 bases between. The CDR3 is 14 residues long. Germline loops: CDR1 SGHRS, CDR2 YFSETQ. The chain's CDR3 is CASSFGWENTEAFF. CDR3 in DNA: TGCGCCAGCAGCTTTGGGTGGGAGAACACTGAAGCTTTCTTT.